The TCR beta chain under discussion was sequenced for a study of cytomegalovirus exposure and HLA in healthy donors. Primers for the PCR totalled 60 Vbeta and 13 Jbeta. The assay was immunoSEQ multiplex PCR, and TCRdb's table has in-frame clones only and misses some. The sample shows 200,000 or so clones, less than 85% of them seen only once. General study points: Reported performance of the classifier showed diagnosis of cytomegalovirus status with high specificity and sensitivity.

As to this clone: What it binds is unknown.

V lost 6 bases to trimming and J lost 5 bases; unmatched junction nucleotides: 5. The CDR3 is 13 amino acids. In germline, CDR1 is MDHEN, CDR2 SYDVKM. The receptor was derived from a man between 18 and 29 years old in good health and CMV-seronegative. Sequencing was carried out using PBMCs. V and J are TRBV28 and TRBJ2-5; 8 nucleotides match TRBD1. This chain's CDR3 is CASSRTGHETQYF. The CDR3 DNA reads TGTGCCAGCAGCCGGACAGGGCACGAGACCCAGTACTTC.